This entry lists 9 T cell receptor beta chains sequenced from one sample in a study of technical replicates of blood from a handful of donors. Clones were read by immunoSEQ multiplex PCR, and TCRdb kept only the in-frame ones, dropping some. This table has 50,000 or so clones, more than 85% appearing once. Sequences were obtained from PBMCs. The receptors stem from a human donor in good health. Some clones in this sample may be carry-over from other donors' samples.

The genes are TRBV21-1 and TRBJ2-7; TRBD2, the D gene given by the table, was not confirmed from the DNA. TRBV21-1 is described as a pseudogene. The CDR3 sequence is 14 residues long. The CDR3 loop reads CASSKKDLNYEQYF. The CDR3 nucleotides read TGTGCCAGCAGCAAAAAGGACTTAAACTACGAGCAGTACTTC.

The J gene is TRBJ2-6, the V gene TRBV7-6, with 8 bases fitting TRBD1. V gave up 7 bases and J gave up 1 base; unmatched junction bases: 12. Germline V gene sequence: CDR1 SGHVS, CDR2 FNYEAQ. This CDR3 has 18 residues. The DNA of the CDR3 is TGTGCCAGCACCACCCCCAGGCAGGGGGCTTCTGGGGCCAACGTCCTGACTTTC. Residues: CASTTPRQGASGANVLTF. The full variable domain, with the rest looked up from reference TRBV7-6 and TRBJ2-6, is GAGVSQSPRYKVTKRGQDVALRCDPISGHVSLYWYRQALGQGPEFLTYFNYEAQQDKSGLPNDRFSAERPEGSISTLTIQRTEQRDSAMYRCASTTPRQGASGANVLTFGAGSRLTVL.

This rearrangement joins TRBV27 to TRBJ1-6, with a possible D match to TRBD1 (6 bases). CDR3 size: 16 residues. Germline V gives CDR1 MNHEY, CDR2 SMNVEV (reference sequence). The V gene lost 4 bases and the J gene lost 5 bases, with 15 bases spanning the gap. This CDR3 reads CASSSKTGPNNSPLHF. The DNA for the CDR3 is TGTGCCAGCAGTTCGAAGACAGGTCCTAATAATTCACCCCTCCACTTT.

V gene TRBV7-8 combines with J gene TRBJ1-5; weak D call: TRBD1 (5 bases). The germline gives CDR1 SGHVS, CDR2 FQNEAQ. V was cut by 4 bases and J by 4 bases, with 14 bases left in between. CDR3 length equals 15 residues. CDR3 nucleotide sequence: TGTGCCAGCAGCTCGTTTCTGGACAAAAATCAGCCCCAGCATTTT. It codes for CASSSFLDKNQPQHF.

The gene calls are TRBV6-1 and TRBJ1-4, with 7 bases aligning to TRBD1. This CDR3 is built from 14 residues. The V and J ends lost 6 bases and 7 bases, in that order; junction bases with no gene match: 8. CDR1 is MNHNS, CDR2 SASEGT, per germline. CDR3 sequence reads: CASRMTGRTEKLFF. The CDR3 DNA reads as TGTGCCAGCAGGATGACAGGGCGCACTGAAAAACTGTTTTTT.

The rearrangement uses TRBV2 and TRBJ2-7; D not resolved. The CDR3 spans 12 residues. The germline V and J ends were trimmed by 4 bases and 2 bases, with 6 bases remaining between them. The germline V gene encodes CDR1 SNHLY and CDR2 FYNNEI. The CDR3 spells CASSGEPYEQYF. The CDR3 DNA is TGTGCCAGCAGTGGAGAACCCTACGAGCAGTACTTC.

This clone has only one observation. The chain has TRBV2 and TRBJ1-3; D ambiguous. The length of the CDR3 is 15 residues. Germline V CDR1 and CDR2: SNHLY, FYNNEI. The V gene lost 8 bases and the J gene lost 0 bases, with 14 bases spanning the gap. In nucleotides, the CDR3 is TGTGCCAGCGGGTCGGGTTTCTCCTCTGGAAACACCATATATTTT. Amino acid sequence: CASGSGFSSGNTIYF.

The gene calls are TRBV18 and TRBJ1-4; TRBD1 aligns across 7 bases. The J segment lost 11 bases and the V segment lost 3 bases, leaving 9 bases of the junction unmatched. CDR3 length: 14 residues. Per germline, CDR1 KGHSH and CDR2 LQKENI. The CDR3 DNA reads TGTGCCAGCTCACCGAGTCAGGGGGTATTGAAACTGTTTTTT. This translates into CASSPSQGVLKLFF.

V usage is TRBV7-3 and J usage is TRBJ2-1; D perhaps matches TRBD1 (5 bases). Germline CDR1 SGHTA, CDR2 FQGTGA. CDR3 length: 12 amino acids. V lost 5 bases and J lost 9, with 11 bases in between. CDR3 region: CASSQDRFEQFF. DNA for the CDR3: TGTGCCAGCAGCCAAGACAGATTTGAGCAGTTCTTC.